The clone carrying this TCR beta chain has only a few counts. Antigen: not known. The data were taken from a study of PD-1 blockade in classical Hodgkin lymphoma. Findings and limits, study-wide: Nivolumab initiation under 1 year post-ASCT meant exclusion. Those achieving complete response showed baseline diversity like newly diagnosed patients.

Germline V gene sequence: CDR1 MNHEY, CDR2 SVGAGI. V shed 0 bases and J shed 6 bases, with 18 bases lying between them. The CDR3 runs 16 residues. In every patient, relapse followed autologous stem cell transplantation, while exposure to brentuximab vedotin differed. TCRdb keeps only in-frame clones here, not all; method: immunoSEQ multiplex PCR. The table includes 28,000 or so clones, roughly 68% detected once. This chain connects TRBV6-5 to TRBJ2-7; weak D call: TRBD1 (6 bases). Sequencing was performed on peripheral blood mononuclear cells (PBMCs), taken before the second cycle of nivolumab. The receptor was derived from a human donor with classical Hodgkin lymphoma. The CDR3 is CASSYSRTDLLLEQYF. The CDR3, as DNA: TGTGCCAGCAGTTACTCCCGGACAGACCTCTTGCTCGAGCAGTACTTC.